Reported below is one TCR beta chain. This clone has just a few counts. The antigen it recognizes is unknown. No much larger clone is present one base from it, and per-base qualities are unavailable. Libraries were prepared through the immunoSEQ multiplex PCR assay. The deep sequencing platform assayed roughly 10^5 TCR templates per sample. Genomic DNA extracted from sorted T cells was the material used for TCRbeta CDR3 sequencing. As for how the authors treated the data: The R programming language was used for the clonal analysis of the TCRbeta CDR3 data. Unstimulated samples were compared with post-reaction CFSE-low samples to define alloreactive CD4+ and CD8+ clones. Alloreactive CD4+ clones were assigned to regulatory or non-regulatory origin by matching sequences to sorted unstimulated Treg and non-Treg repertoires. TCRdb stores this immuneACCESS table with in-frame sequences only. Part of the clones is absent; in the studies checked, under half of the shortfall reflects unresolved V genes, and no reason is known for the rest. V and J calls and clone size are given by that table; D and trimming were obtained from the DNA. The sample records more than 85,000 clones, 75% to 90% of which are singletons. In total, the top ten clones hold roughly 15% of the sample.

These data originate in a study of siplizumab effects on memory and regulatory T cells (dated by TCRdb to about 2019). Broadly, across the study: The effect of the anti-CD2 antibody siplizumab on alloreactive T-cell subsets was examined in allogeneic mixed lymphocyte reactions constructed from human PBMCs.

The germline V gene yields SQVTM for CDR1 and ANQGSEA for CDR2. The CDR3 goes from the cysteine to the phenylalanine over 12 residues. Only the CDR3 DNA stays, 36 bases, in frame from base 1. Trimming takes 8 bases off V and 7 bases off J; junction bases not matched to a gene: 7. Points the paper makes about the study in general: The suppressive function of proliferating Tregs from siplizumab cultures was not functionally confirmed. The cumulative frequency of alloreactive sequences traceable to unstimulated CD4+ memory T cells was significantly reduced by siplizumab. Among mappable alloreactive CD4+ clones, the Treg-derived fraction averaged around 69% with siplizumab versus approximately 27% in control reactions. Because sequences below about 10^-5 frequency were poorly captured, only a minor fraction of alloreactive clones could be mapped to unstimulated subsets. About 80-96% of proliferating CD4+ or CD8+ clones could not be given a naive or memory phenotype. Unstimulated naive T cells appeared to be more diverse than memory T cells, and naive cells seemed to make a substantial contribution to the alloresponse.

Sorted unstimulated T cells and proliferating T cells recovered from mixed lymphocyte reactions were subjected to TCRbeta CDR3 sequencing. Fresh whole blood from more than 8 HLA-typed healthy donors was used as the source from which PBMCs were isolated. The sequence joins TRBV29-1 to TRBJ2-7; TRBD1 agrees with 11 junctional bases. The sample comprised CD4+ T cells sorted from blood. The clonotype was recovered from a human donor in good health. CDR3 loop: CSTAGTGGEQYF. The DNA sequence reads TGCAGCACCGCCGGGACAGGGGGGGAGCAGTACTTC.